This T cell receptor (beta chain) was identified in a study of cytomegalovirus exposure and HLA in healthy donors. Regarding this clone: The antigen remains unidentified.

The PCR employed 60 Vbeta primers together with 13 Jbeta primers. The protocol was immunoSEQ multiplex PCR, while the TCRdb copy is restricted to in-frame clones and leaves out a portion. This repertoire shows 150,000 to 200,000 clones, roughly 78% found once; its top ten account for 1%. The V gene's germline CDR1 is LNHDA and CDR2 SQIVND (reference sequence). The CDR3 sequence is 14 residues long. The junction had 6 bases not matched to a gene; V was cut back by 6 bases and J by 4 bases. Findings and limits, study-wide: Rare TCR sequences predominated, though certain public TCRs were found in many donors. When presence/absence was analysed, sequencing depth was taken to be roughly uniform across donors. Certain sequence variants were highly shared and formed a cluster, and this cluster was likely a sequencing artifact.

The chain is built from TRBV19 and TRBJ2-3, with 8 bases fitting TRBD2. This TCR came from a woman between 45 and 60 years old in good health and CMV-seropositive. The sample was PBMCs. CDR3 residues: CASRPGGVADTQYF. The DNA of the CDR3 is TGTGCCAGTAGGCCGGGGGGGGTAGCAGATACGCAGTATTTT. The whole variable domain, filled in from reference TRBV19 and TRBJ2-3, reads DGGITQSPKYLFRKEGQNVTLSCEQNLNHDAMYWYRQDPGQGLRLIYYSQIVNDFQKGDIAEGYSVSREKKESFPLTVTSAQKNPTAFYLCASRPGGVADTQYFGPGTRLTVL.